The TCR beta chain described here comes from a study of beta chain features in type 1 diabetes. Reverse transcribing all isolated RNA meant expressed TCRB transcripts were sequenced. Data came from immunoSEQ multiplex PCR; TCRdb stores just in-frame clones and leaves some out. This table has 600,000 or so clones, around 15% appearing once. The table lists this clone with a few counts. Its antigen is not identified. Whole-study findings and limits: The influence of HLA type on TCRB rearrangement stayed undetermined. TCRB CDR3s from Type 1 diabetes patients were moderately but significantly shorter in all four CD4+ subsets.

The V segment lost 0 bases and the J segment 7 bases; nucleotides outside the gene matches: 12. The length of the CDR3 is 17 residues. Per germline, CDR1 SGHRS and CDR2 YFSETQ. The sequence was collected from a man younger than 30 with type 1 diabetes. The sample comprised naive CD4+ T cells from blood. The chain couples TRBV5-1 to TRBJ2-1, with 8 bases fitting TRBD1. The CDR3, as DNA: TGCGCCAGCAGCTTGGGTGCGCTGGACAGGGTGAGAAATGAGCAGTTCTTC. Its protein is CASSLGALDRVRNEQFF.